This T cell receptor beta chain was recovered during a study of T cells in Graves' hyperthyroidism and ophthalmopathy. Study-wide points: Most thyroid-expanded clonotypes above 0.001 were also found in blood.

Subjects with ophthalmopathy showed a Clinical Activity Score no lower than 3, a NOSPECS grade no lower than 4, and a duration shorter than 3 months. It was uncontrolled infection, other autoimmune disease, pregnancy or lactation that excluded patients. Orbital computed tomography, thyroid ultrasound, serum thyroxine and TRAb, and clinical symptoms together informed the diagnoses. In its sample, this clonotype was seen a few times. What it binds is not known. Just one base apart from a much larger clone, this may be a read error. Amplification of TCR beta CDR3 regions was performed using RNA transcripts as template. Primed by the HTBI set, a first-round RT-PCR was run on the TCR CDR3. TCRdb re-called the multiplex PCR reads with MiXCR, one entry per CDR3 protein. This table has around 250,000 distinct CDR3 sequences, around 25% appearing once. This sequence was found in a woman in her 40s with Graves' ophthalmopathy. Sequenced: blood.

This chain's CDR3 is CASGTRGGTQHF. CDR3 sequence (DNA): TGTGCCAGCGGGACTCGGGGGGGGACCCAGCACTTC. The chain is built from TRBV27 and TRBJ2-5; 8 bases are a match to TRBD2. The germline CDR1 and CDR2 sequences are MNHEY and SMNVEV (reference sequence). The CDR3 consists of 12 residues.